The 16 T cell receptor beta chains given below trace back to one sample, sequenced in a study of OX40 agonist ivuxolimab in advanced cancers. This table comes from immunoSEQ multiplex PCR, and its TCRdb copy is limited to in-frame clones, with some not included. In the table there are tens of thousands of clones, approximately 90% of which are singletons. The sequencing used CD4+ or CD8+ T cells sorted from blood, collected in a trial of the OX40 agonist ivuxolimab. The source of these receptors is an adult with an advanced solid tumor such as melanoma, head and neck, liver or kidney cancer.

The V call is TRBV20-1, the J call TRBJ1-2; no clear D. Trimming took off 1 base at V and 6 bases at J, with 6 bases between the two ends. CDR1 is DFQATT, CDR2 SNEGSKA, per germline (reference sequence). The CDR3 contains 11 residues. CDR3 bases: TGCAGTGCTAGAGTGGACCATGGCTACACCTTC. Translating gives CSARVDHGYTF.

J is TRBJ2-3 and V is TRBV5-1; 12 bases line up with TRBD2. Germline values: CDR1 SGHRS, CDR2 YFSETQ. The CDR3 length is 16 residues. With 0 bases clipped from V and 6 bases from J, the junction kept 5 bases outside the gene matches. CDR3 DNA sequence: TGCGCCAGCAGCTTGGGGACTAGCGGGAAACTGGATACGCAGTATTTT. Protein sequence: CASSLGTSGKLDTQYF.

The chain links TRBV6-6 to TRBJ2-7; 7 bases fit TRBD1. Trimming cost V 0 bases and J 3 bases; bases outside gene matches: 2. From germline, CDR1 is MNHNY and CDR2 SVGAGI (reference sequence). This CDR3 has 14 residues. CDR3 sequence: CASSYSRDSYEQYF. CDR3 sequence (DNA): TGTGCCAGCAGTTACTCGAGGGACAGCTACGAGCAGTACTTC.

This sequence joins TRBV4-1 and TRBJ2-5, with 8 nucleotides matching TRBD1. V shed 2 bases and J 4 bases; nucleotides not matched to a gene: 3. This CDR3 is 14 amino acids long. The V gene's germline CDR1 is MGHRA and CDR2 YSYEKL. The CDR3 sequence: CASSQQGAGETQYF. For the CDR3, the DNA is TGCGCCAGCAGCCAACAGGGGGCGGGAGAGACCCAGTACTTC.

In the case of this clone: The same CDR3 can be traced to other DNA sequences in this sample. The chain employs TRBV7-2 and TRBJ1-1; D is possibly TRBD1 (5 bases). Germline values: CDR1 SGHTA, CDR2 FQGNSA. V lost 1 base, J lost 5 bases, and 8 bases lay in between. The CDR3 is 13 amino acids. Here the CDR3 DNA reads TGTGCCAGCAGCTTAGACCGGGGGACTGAAGCTTTCTTT. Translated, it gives CASSLDRGTEAFF.

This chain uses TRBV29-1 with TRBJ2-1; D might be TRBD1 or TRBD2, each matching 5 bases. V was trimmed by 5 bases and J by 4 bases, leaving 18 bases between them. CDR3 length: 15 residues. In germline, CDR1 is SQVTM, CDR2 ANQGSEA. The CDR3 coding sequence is TGCAGCGTTTACGGGACCCAGACTATTTACAATGAGCAGTTCTTC. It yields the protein CSVYGTQTIYNEQFF.

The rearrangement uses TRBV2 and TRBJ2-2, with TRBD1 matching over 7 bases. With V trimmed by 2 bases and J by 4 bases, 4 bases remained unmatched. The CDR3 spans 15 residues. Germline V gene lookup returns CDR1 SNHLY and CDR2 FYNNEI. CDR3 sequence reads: CASSESRGFTGELFF. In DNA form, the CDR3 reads TGTGCCAGCAGTGAAAGCAGGGGGTTCACCGGGGAGCTGTTTTTT.

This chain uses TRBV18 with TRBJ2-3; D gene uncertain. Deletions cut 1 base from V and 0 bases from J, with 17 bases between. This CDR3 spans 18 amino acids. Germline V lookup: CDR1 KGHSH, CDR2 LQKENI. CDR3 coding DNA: TGTGCCAGCTCACCACTGAATAAGCGTCCGCAAAGCACAGATACGCAGTATTTT. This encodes CASSPLNKRPQSTDTQYF.

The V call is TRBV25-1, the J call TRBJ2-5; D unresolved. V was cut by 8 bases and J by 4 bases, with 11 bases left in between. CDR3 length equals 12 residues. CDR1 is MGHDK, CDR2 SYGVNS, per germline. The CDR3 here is CASETKGETQYF. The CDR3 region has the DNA TGTGCCAGCGAGACCAAGGGAGAGACCCAGTACTTC.

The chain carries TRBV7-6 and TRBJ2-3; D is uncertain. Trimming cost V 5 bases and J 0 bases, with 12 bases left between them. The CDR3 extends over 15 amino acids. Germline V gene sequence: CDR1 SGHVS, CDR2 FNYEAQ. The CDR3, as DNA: TGTGCCAGCAGCCTGATTCGTGCTAGCACAGATACGCAGTATTTT. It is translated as CASSLIRASTDTQYF.

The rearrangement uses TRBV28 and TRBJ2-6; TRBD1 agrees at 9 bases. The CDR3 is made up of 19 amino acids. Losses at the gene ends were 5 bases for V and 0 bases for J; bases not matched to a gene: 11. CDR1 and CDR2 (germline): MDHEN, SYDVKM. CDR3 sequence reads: CASSPGTGTGFSGANVLTF. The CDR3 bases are TGTGCCAGCAGTCCGGGGACCGGGACAGGGTTCTCTGGGGCCAACGTCCTGACTTTC.

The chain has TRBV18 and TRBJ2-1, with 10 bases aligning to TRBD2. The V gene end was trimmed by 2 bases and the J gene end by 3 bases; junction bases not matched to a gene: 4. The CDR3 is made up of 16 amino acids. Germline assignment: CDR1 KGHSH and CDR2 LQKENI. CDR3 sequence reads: CASSPGGTSVYNEQFF. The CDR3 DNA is TGTGCCAGCTCACCAGGAGGGACTAGCGTCTACAATGAGCAGTTCTTC.

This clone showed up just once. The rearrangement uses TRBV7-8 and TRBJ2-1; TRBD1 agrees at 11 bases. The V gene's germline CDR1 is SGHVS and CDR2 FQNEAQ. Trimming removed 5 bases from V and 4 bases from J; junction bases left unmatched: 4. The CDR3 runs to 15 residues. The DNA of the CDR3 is TGTGCCAGCAGCGTGGACAGGGGGCTATACAATGAGCAGTTCTTC. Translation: CASSVDRGLYNEQFF.

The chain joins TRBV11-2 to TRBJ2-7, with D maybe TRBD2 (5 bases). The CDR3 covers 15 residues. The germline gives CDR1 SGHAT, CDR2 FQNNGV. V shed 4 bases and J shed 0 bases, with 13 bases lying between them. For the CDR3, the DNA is TGTGCCAGCAGCTCGAGGGAGATGCACTCCTACGAGCAGTACTTC. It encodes CASSSREMHSYEQYF.

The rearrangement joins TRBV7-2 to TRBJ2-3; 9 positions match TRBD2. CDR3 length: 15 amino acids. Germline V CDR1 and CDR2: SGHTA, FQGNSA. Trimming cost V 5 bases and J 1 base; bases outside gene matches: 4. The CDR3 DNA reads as TGTGCCAGCAGCAAAAGGACTAGCGGCACAGATACGCAGTATTTT. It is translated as CASSKRTSGTDTQYF.

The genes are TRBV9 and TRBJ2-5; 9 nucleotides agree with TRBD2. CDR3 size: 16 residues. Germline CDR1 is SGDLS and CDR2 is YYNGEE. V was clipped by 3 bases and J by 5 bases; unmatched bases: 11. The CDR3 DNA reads TGTGCCAGCAGCGCCCCCCGCGGGGGGGCCGAGGAGACCCAGTACTTC. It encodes CASSAPRGGAEETQYF.